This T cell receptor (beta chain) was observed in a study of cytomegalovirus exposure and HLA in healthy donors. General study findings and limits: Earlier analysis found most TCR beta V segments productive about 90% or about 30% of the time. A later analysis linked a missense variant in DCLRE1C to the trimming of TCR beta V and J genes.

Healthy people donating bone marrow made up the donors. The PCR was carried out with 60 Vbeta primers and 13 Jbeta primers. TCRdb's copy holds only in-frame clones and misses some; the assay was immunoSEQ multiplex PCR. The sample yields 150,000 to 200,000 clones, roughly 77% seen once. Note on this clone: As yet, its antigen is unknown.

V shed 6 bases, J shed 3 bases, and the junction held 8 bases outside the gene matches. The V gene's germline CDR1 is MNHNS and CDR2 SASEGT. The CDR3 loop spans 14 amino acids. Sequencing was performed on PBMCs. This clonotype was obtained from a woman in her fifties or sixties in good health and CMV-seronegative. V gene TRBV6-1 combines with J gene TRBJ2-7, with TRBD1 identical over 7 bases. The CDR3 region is CASRGTAIFYEQYF. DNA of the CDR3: TGTGCCAGCAGAGGGACAGCAATCTTCTACGAGCAGTACTTC.